The clone carrying this T cell receptor (beta chain) appeared many times. Its target is not known. The sample comes from a study of T-cell reconstitution after alpha-beta-depleted transplantation in children. Study conclusions and caveats: Some patients' high day-60 TCRbeta diversity was traced to surviving recipient T cells and thymic progenitors. After one year, T-cell counts and TCRbeta diversity mostly came from new T cells. Reported findings indicate that, about two months after transplant, alpha-beta T cells came from several hundred expanded clones, which were derived from non-depleted graft cells.

The TCRbeta library incorporated unique molecular identifiers. TCRdb independently ran MiXCR on the PCR reads; one entry per CDR3 protein. The sample consists of 250,000 to 300,000 distinct CDR3 sequences, 9.5% to 13% of them appearing once. The sequencing used peripheral blood, collected 180 days after TCRalphabeta/CD19-depleted stem cell transplant. The clonotype originates from a male patient aged 2 to 9 who had a stem cell transplant for chronic granulomatous disease, so the T cells may come from the graft donor.

CDR3 residues: CASSRGQGENIQYF. CDR3 coding DNA: TGCGCCAGCAGCAGGGGACAGGGGGAAAACATTCAGTACTTC. This rearrangement joins TRBV5-1 to TRBJ2-4; 11 bases align to TRBD1. CDR3 length equals 14 residues. Germline loops: CDR1 SGHRS, CDR2 YFSETQ. Trimming took 4 bases from V and 5 from J; bases not matched to a gene: 2.